These T cell receptor beta chains were read from a single sample in a study of cytomegalovirus exposure and HLA in healthy donors. The method was immunoSEQ multiplex PCR; TCRdb's version includes in-frame clones alone and lacks a portion of them. The sample yields 200,000 to 250,000 clones, about three quarters seen once. What was sequenced was PBMCs. Every receptor here comes from a man aged 35 to 55 in good health and CMV-seronegative. Each CDR3 is given with its conserved first and last residue. D genes are given only for firm matches. Expanded clones get a size class; other rows say once, few or many, or leave the size out.

12,TRBV28,-,TRBJ2-1,-,CASSLSGNEQFF,TGTGCCAGCAGTTTGTCCGGGAATGAGCAGTTCTTC
15,TRBV5-6,TRBD1,TRBJ2-3,-,CASSQGQTSTDTQYF,TGTGCCAGCAGCCAGGGACAGACAAGCACAGATACGCAGTATTTT
13,TRBV7-3,-,TRBJ2-1,once,CASSLDIYNEQFF,TGTGCCAGCAGCCTGGACATTTACAATGAGCAGTTCTTC
13,TRBV4-3,-,TRBJ1-1,few,CASSQDSYGEAFF,TGCGCCAGCAGCCAAGATTCGTACGGGGAAGCTTTCTTT
15,TRBV6-5,TRBD1,TRBJ1-1,-,CASSSIQGAYTEAFF,TGTGCCAGCAGCTCCATTCAGGGGGCGTATACTGAAGCTTTCTTT
14,TRBV18,TRBD1,TRBJ2-7,-,CASSPEQGAYEQYF,TGTGCCAGCTCACCGGAGCAGGGGGCCTACGAGCAGTACTTC
16,TRBV6-1,-,TRBJ1-2,-,CASSEPARVANYGYTF,TGTGCCAGCAGTGAACCTGCCCGAGTGGCTAACTATGGCTACACCTTC
15,TRBV9,-,TRBJ2-2,-,CASSELLAPTGELFF,TGTGCCAGCAGCGAACTACTAGCCCCCACCGGGGAGCTGTTTTTT
15,TRBV18,TRBD2,TRBJ2-1,-,CASSRLAGTYNEQFF,TGTGCCAGCTCCCGACTAGCGGGAACCTACAATGAGCAGTTCTTC
15,TRBV10-3,TRBD2,TRBJ2-7,-,CAISAGTSVSYEQYF,TGTGCCATCAGTGCCGGGACTAGCGTTTCCTACGAGCAGTACTTC
13,TRBV7-6,-,TRBJ1-1,few,CASSLEQNTEAFF,TGTGCCAGCAGCTTAGAACAGAACACTGAAGCTTTCTTT
11,TRBV20-1,-,TRBJ1-1,-,CSAADRNEAFF,TGCAGTGCCGCTGACAGAAATGAAGCTTTCTTT
15,TRBV9,-,TRBJ2-1,-,CASSEGGANYNEQFF,TGTGCCAGCAGTGAGGGCGGGGCGAACTACAATGAGCAGTTCTTC
17,TRBV4-1,TRBD2,TRBJ2-1,-,CASSPIPLAAGALEQFF,TGCGCCAGCAGCCCGATTCCACTAGCGGCTGGGGCTCTTGAGCAGTTCTTC
15,TRBV9,TRBD1,TRBJ2-7,-,CASSVGSGGAYEQYF,TGTGCCAGCAGCGTAGGGTCAGGGGGCGCGTACGAGCAGTACTTC
14,TRBV2,-,TRBJ1-2,-,CASSEFRRNYGYTF,TGTGCCAGCAGTGAATTCCGGAGGAACTATGGCTACACCTTC
13,TRBV25-1,TRBD1,TRBJ2-3,-,CASSFRTGETQYF,TGTGCCAGCAGCTTCAGGACAGGGGAGACGCAGTATTTT
17,TRBV7-2,TRBD1,TRBJ1-4,-,CASSLGAGQGSNEKLFF,TGTGCCAGCAGCTTAGGGGCGGGACAGGGCTCTAATGAAAAACTGTTTTTT
17,TRBV4-2,TRBD2,TRBJ2-2,few,CASSQILARANTGELFF,TGTGCCAGCAGCCAAATACTAGCGCGCGCGAACACCGGGGAGCTGTTTTTT
15,TRBV19,-,TRBJ2-1,-,CASKRSPADYNEQFF,TGTGCCAGTAAAAGGAGCCCGGCAGACTACAATGAGCAGTTCTTC
14,TRBV5-4,-,TRBJ1-2,-,CASSLTSRSDGYTF,TGTGCCAGCAGCTTAACTTCACGGTCCGATGGCTACACCTTC
13,TRBV10-1,-,TRBJ2-7,-,CATISGTEYEQYF,TGCGCCACCATTAGTGGTACCGAGTACGAGCAGTACTTC
14,TRBV10-2,TRBD1,TRBJ2-7,-,CASIERQGPYEQYF,TGCGCCAGCATTGAGCGACAGGGGCCCTACGAGCAGTACTTC
14,TRBV6-1,TRBD1,TRBJ1-5,few,CASRKTGGNQPQHF,TGTGCCAGCAGAAAGACAGGGGGCAATCAGCCCCAGCATTTT
14,TRBV7-9,TRBD2,TRBJ2-3,once,CASSFSGREDTQYF,TGTGCCAGCAGCTTTAGCGGGAGGGAAGATACGCAGTATTTT
16,TRBV28,TRBD1,TRBJ2-2,few,CASSPAGGANTGELFF,TGTGCCAGCAGTCCGGCAGGGGGAGCGAACACCGGGGAGCTGTTTTTT
14,TRBV5-1,-,TRBJ2-5,-,CASSLPGGRETQYF,TGCGCCAGCAGCTTGCCCGGAGGGAGGGAGACCCAGTACTTC
13,TRBV27,TRBD1,TRBJ1-2,-,CASSSGQEGGYTF,TGTGCCAGCAGTTCGGGACAGGAGGGTGGCTACACCTTC
16,TRBV4-2,-,TRBJ1-5,-,CASSHNGAGSNQPQHF,TGTGCCAGCAGCCACAATGGGGCAGGTAGCAATCAGCCCCAGCATTTT
16,TRBV27,-,TRBJ2-1,-,CASRTRWRASGNEQFF,TGTGCCAGCAGGACGCGGTGGAGGGCCTCTGGGAATGAGCAGTTCTTC
17,TRBV6-1,-,TRBJ1-5,once,CASSEVTDLYSNQPQHF,TGTGCCAGCAGTGAAGTTACAGATCTATATAGCAATCAGCCCCAGCATTTT
13,TRBV10-2,-,TRBJ1-2,-,CASSPGRGYGYTF,TGCGCCAGCAGCCCAGGACGGGGCTATGGCTACACCTTC
15,TRBV5-8,TRBD1,TRBJ1-1,-,CASRKGQVMNTEAFF,TGTGCCAGCAGAAAAGGACAGGTGATGAACACTGAAGCTTTCTTT
14,TRBV5-1,-,TRBJ2-3,-,CASSSWEGTDTQYF,TGCGCCAGCAGTAGCTGGGAGGGCACAGATACGCAGTATTTT
13,TRBV10-3,TRBD1,TRBJ1-2,-,CAIGMDRAIGYTF,TGTGCCATCGGGATGGACAGGGCGATCGGCTACACCTTC
15,TRBV6-5,TRBD1,TRBJ2-7,-,CASSNPSTGTYEQYF,TGTGCCAGCAGTAATCCGTCGACAGGGACCTACGAGCAGTACTTC
16,TRBV7-3,-,TRBJ1-1,-,CASSLYGNGVNTEAFF,TGTGCCAGCAGCTTATATGGGAACGGGGTGAACACTGAAGCTTTCTTT
13,TRBV27,-,TRBJ2-6,-,CASGDSGANVLTF,TGTGCCAGCGGAGACTCTGGGGCCAACGTCCTGACTTTC
15,TRBV7-2,TRBD1,TRBJ1-3,-,CASSREGTAGNTIYF,TGTGCCAGCAGCCGAGAAGGGACAGCTGGAAACACCATATATTTT
21,TRBV7-8,TRBD2,TRBJ2-7,-,CASSLAPWLLSGSVGKLEQYF,TGTGCCAGCAGCTTAGCGCCCTGGTTATTGAGCGGGAGTGTAGGAAAACTCGAGCAGTACTTC